Each of the 26 T cell receptor beta chains below was sequenced from the same sample in a study of cytomegalovirus exposure and HLA in healthy donors. PCR amplification relied on 60 Vbeta primers (plus 13 Jbeta primers). Produced via immunoSEQ multiplex PCR; TCRdb's table is partial and in-frame only. The table lists tens of thousands of clones. Specimen: PBMCs. The receptors stem from a woman aged 30 to 39 in good health and CMV-seronegative.

Comment on this clone: A junction boundary mismatches the germline segment, possibly from a read error. Other DNA sequences within the sample encode an identical CDR3. The chain links TRBV6-5 to TRBJ1-6; unclear D gene. Germline-derived CDR1 and CDR2 are MNHEY and SVGAGI. This CDR3 is built from 13 residues. The CDR3 sequence is CASSQPGNSPLHF. The CDR3, as DNA: TGTGCCAGCAGCCAACCGGGGAACTCACCCCTACACTTT.

J is TRBJ2-2 and V is TRBV29-1; tentatively, D is TRBD1 (5 bases). Germline-derived CDR1 and CDR2 are SQVTM and ANQGSEA. CDR3 size: 13 residues. Trimming cost V 4 bases and J 4 bases, with 10 bases left between them. The CDR3 nucleotides are TGCAGCGTTGCCCAGGGCGCCACCGGGGAGCTGTTTTTT. This sequence encodes CSVAQGATGELFF.

The chain recombines TRBV6-1 with TRBJ2-1; D gene ambiguous. V lost 4 bases to trimming and J lost 5 bases, with 12 bases between them. Germline assignment: CDR1 MNHNS and CDR2 SASEGT. The CDR3 loop spans 14 amino acids. This CDR3 is CASSGRPWDNEQFF. The CDR3 DNA is TGTGCCAGCAGTGGCAGGCCATGGGACAATGAGCAGTTCTTC.

This chain uses TRBV2 with TRBJ1-4; 11 nucleotides match TRBD1. The CDR3 runs to 15 residues. Trimming at V came to 3 bases and at J to 7 bases, leaving 4 bases not matched to a gene. The germline V gene encodes CDR1 SNHLY and CDR2 FYNNEI. CDR3 nucleotides: TGTGCCAGCAGTGAGGACAGGGGGCGGGGTGAAAAACTGTTTTTT. Translation: CASSEDRGRGEKLFF. The full variable domain, rest sourced from reference TRBV2 and TRBJ1-4, is EPEVTQTPSHQVTQMGQEVILRCVPISNHLYFYWYRQILGQKVEFLVSFYNNEISEKSEIFDDQFSVERPDGSNFTLKIRSTKLEDSAMYFCASSEDRGRGEKLFFGSGTQLSVL.

The V call is TRBV29-1, the J call TRBJ1-1; weak D call: TRBD1 (5 bases). CDR3 length equals 12 residues. Between the trimmed V and J ends, which lost 2 bases and 7 bases, there was a span of 11 bases. The germline gives CDR1 SQVTM, CDR2 ANQGSEA. The CDR3 sequence is CSVESRDFEAFF. In nucleotides, the CDR3 is TGCAGCGTTGAAAGCAGGGACTTTGAAGCTTTCTTT.

The gene calls are TRBV5-4 and TRBJ2-1; 13 bases line up with TRBD2. The V and J ends lost 4 bases and 6 bases, in that order; junction bases with no gene match: 4. Per the germline V gene, CDR1 is SGHNT and CDR2 is YYREEE (reference sequence). CDR3 size: 15 residues. CDR3 bases: TGTGCCAGCAGCAGGGGACTAGCGGGAACCAATGAGCAGTTCTTC. It is translated as CASSRGLAGTNEQFF.

Remarks on this clone: Additional DNA sequences in this sample encode the identical CDR3. The chain couples TRBV6-1 to TRBJ2-7; tentatively, D is TRBD1 (6 bases). CDR1 MNHNS and CDR2 SASEGT come from the germline V gene. This CDR3 spans 14 amino acids. V was pared by 1 base and J by 3 bases, with 10 bases between. The CDR3 region has the DNA TGTGCCAGCAGTGAAGGTTGGGGGCGCTACGAGCAGTACTTC. It is translated as CASSEGWGRYEQYF.

The chain carries TRBV18 and TRBJ1-4, with TRBD1 matching over 8 bases. In germline, CDR1 is KGHSH, CDR2 LQKENI. Trimming removed 4 bases from V and 8 bases from J; junction bases left unmatched: 6. The CDR3 has 14 residues. The CDR3 DNA is TGTGCCAGCTCACTGGACAGGGCGAGGGAAAAACTGTTTTTT. Protein product: CASSLDRAREKLFF.

The chain has TRBV30 and TRBJ2-3; 9 bases map to TRBD2. CDR1 and CDR2 from the germline V gene are GTSNPN and SVGIG (reference sequence). CDR3 length: 14 amino acids. Trimming removed 0 bases from V and 7 bases from J; junction bases left unmatched: 5. CDR3 sequence (DNA): TGTGCCTGGAGTGTACTAGCGGGCCCTAATACGCAGTATTTT. It specifies CAWSVLAGPNTQYF.

This chain joins TRBV5-1 and TRBJ2-7; maybe TRBD2 (5 bases). Germline CDR1 reads SGHRS; CDR2 reads YFSETQ. This CDR3 comprises 14 residues. Trimming stripped 0 bases from V and 5 bases from J, with 12 bases between. In DNA, the CDR3 is TGCGCCAGCAGCTTGGCCGGGGTTGACGACGAGCAGTACTTC. The encoded protein is CASSLAGVDDEQYF.

V is TRBV30 and J is TRBJ1-1, with D possibly being TRBD1 (5 bases). The CDR3 totals 15 residues. The ends were cut back, 0 bases at V and 2 bases at J, with 13 bases in the middle. Per germline, CDR1 GTSNPN and CDR2 SVGIG (reference sequence). The CDR3 loop is CAWSVWGTSNTEAFF. Written as DNA, the CDR3 is TGTGCCTGGAGTGTTTGGGGCACGTCAAACACTGAAGCTTTCTTT.

This chain links TRBV7-9 with TRBJ1-1; 11 nucleotides line up with TRBD1. Germline trimming cut 3 bases from V and 6 bases from J; bases unmatched to any gene: 3. The length of the CDR3 is 14 residues. CDR1 and CDR2 from the germline V gene are SEHNR and FQNEAQ (reference sequence). The CDR3 bases are TGTGCCAGCAGCTTGGGACAGGGGGATGCTGAAGCTTTCTTT. Amino acids: CASSLGQGDAEAFF.

The chain uses TRBV19 and TRBJ1-4; maybe TRBD1 (5 bases). The V end lost 10 bases, the J end lost 7 bases, and 19 bases lay between the germline ends. This CDR3 is 14 amino acids long. In germline, CDR1 is LNHDA, CDR2 SQIVND (reference sequence). Here the CDR3 reads CATSEGPSGEKLFF. The CDR3 region has the DNA TGTGCCACCTCGGAGGGGCCGTCGGGTGAAAAACTGTTTTTT.

The chain couples TRBV30 to TRBJ1-4; maybe TRBD1 (6 bases). In germline, CDR1 is GTSNPN, CDR2 SVGIG (reference sequence). The CDR3 covers 12 residues. Trimming cost V 8 bases and J 3 bases, with 10 bases left between them. In DNA form, the CDR3 reads TGTGCCGGACAGTTTCCTAATGAAAAACTGTTTTTT. As protein: CAGQFPNEKLFF.

This rearrangement joins TRBV28 to TRBJ2-7; no definite D call. Germline V CDR1 and CDR2: MDHEN, SYDVKM. The CDR3 loop spans 14 amino acids. Trimming pared 6 bases from V and 4 bases from J, leaving 16 bases between. The CDR3 DNA reads TGTGCCAGCAGGAATTCGGTCCCCTCTTACGAGCAGTACTTC. Amino acids: CASRNSVPSYEQYF.

This chain joins TRBV18 and TRBJ1-2; TRBD1 is a possible D gene (6 bases). The CDR3 is 13 amino acids. V gave up 10 bases and J gave up 3 bases, with 15 bases separating them. Germline CDR1 reads KGHSH; CDR2 reads LQKENI. CDR3 sequence: CATRGGNDYGYTF. CDR3 DNA: TGTGCCACCAGGGGAGGGAATGACTATGGCTACACCTTC.

The chain links TRBV4-2 to TRBJ2-1, with 11 positions matching TRBD2. This CDR3 contains 16 residues. Per germline, CDR1 LGHNA and CDR2 YNFKEQ. Trimming cost V 0 bases and J 6 bases; bases outside gene matches: 4. The CDR3 here is CASSQDPSGRSNEQFF. DNA of the CDR3: TGTGCCAGCAGCCAAGACCCTAGCGGGAGGAGCAATGAGCAGTTCTTC.

V is TRBV18 and J is TRBJ2-2; D might be TRBD1 (6 bases). The length of the CDR3 is 16 residues. The V gene's germline CDR1 is KGHSH and CDR2 LQKENI. V lost 2 bases and J lost 5, with 15 bases in between. The CDR3 protein is CASSPSVPGETGELFF. The CDR3 DNA reads TGTGCCAGCTCACCATCGGTCCCAGGGGAAACCGGGGAGCTGTTTTTT.

This chain joins TRBV5-1 and TRBJ1-1, with a tentative D call TRBD1 (5 bases). Looked up from germline, CDR1 is SGHRS and CDR2 is YFSETQ. V lost 0 bases, J lost 0 bases, and 9 bases lay in between. There are 15 residues in the CDR3. This CDR3 reads CASSLDSGMNTEAFF. For the CDR3, the DNA is TGCGCCAGCAGCTTGGATTCAGGGATGAACACTGAAGCTTTCTTT.

The chain is built from TRBV28 and TRBJ1-5; D remains ambiguous. CDR3 size: 15 residues. Germline V gene data show CDR1 as MDHEN and CDR2 as SYDVKM. The germline V and J ends were trimmed by 1 base and 4 bases, with 11 bases remaining between them. CDR3 protein: CASSLYTQVNQPQHF. As DNA, the CDR3 is TGTGCCAGCAGTTTATATACGCAGGTAAATCAGCCCCAGCATTTT.

A word on this clone: The junction and the germline gene differ at one end; a read error may be behind it. The gene calls are TRBV30 and TRBJ2-1; possible D gene TRBD2, 6 bases. Germline V gene lookup returns CDR1 GTSNPN and CDR2 SVGIG (reference sequence). The CDR3 length is 13 residues. The chain's CDR3 is CARSRLDKREQFF. In DNA form, the CDR3 reads TGTGCCCGGAGTCGACTAGATAAGAGGGAGCAGTTCTTC.

The rearrangement links TRBV18 to TRBJ1-4; D gene uncertain. The CDR3 is 13 residues long. V gave up 5 bases and J gave up 5 bases, with 9 bases separating them. Germline V lookup: CDR1 KGHSH, CDR2 LQKENI. In DNA form, the CDR3 reads TGTGCCAGCTCAGTCTCAGCGAATGAAAAACTGTTTTTT. This sequence encodes CASSVSANEKLFF.

The CDR3, as DNA: TGTGCCAGCAGTTACTCAAGCGGGAGAGAGACCCAGTACTTC. Its translation: CASSYSSGRETQYF. The chain carries TRBV6-6 and TRBJ2-5; TRBD2 matches 8 bases. This CDR3 spans 14 amino acids. J lost 4 bases, V lost 0 bases, and 1 base had no gene match. CDR1 and CDR2 from the germline V gene are MNHNY and SVGAGI (reference sequence).

V gene TRBV11-2 combines with J gene TRBJ1-3; 9 bases fit TRBD1. The germline V gene encodes CDR1 SGHAT and CDR2 FQNNGV. This CDR3 has 16 residues. The ends lost 6 bases at V and 0 bases at J; junction bases unmatched: 6. CDR3 DNA sequence: TGTGCCAGCAGTAAGGGACAGGGCCTCTCTGGAAACACCATATATTTT. Residues: CASSKGQGLSGNTIYF.

The genes are TRBV6-1 and TRBJ1-1; D is unresolved. The ends were cut back, 5 bases at V and 6 bases at J, with 16 bases in the middle. Germline assignment: CDR1 MNHNS and CDR2 SASEGT. This CDR3 has 14 residues. The CDR3 bases are TGTGCCAGCAGTCCAGGAGGTCCTGGCGCTGAAGCTTTCTTT. Translating it yields CASSPGGPGAEAFF.

This sequence joins TRBV6-6 and TRBJ1-2, with 7 bases matching TRBD1. CDR3 length equals 13 residues. Germline CDR1 and CDR2: MNHNY and SVGAGI (reference sequence). Losses at the gene ends were 4 bases for V and 8 bases for J; bases not matched to a gene: 7. CDR3: CASSFRGAAGYTF. CDR3 DNA: TGTGCCAGCAGTTTCAGGGGGGCGGCCGGCTACACCTTC.